This T cell receptor (beta chain) was recorded in a study of blood T cell repertoires in COVID-19. Overall study: The origin of the acute and convalescent COVID-19 samples was the United States, Italy and Spain.

The data were produced by immunoSEQ multiplex PCR, yet TCRdb's version contains in-frame clones alone and is incomplete. The table records tens of thousands of clones, about 90% of them present only once. Germline lookup yields CDR1 SGHRS and CDR2 YFSETQ. This CDR3 is built from 17 residues. The junction had 9 bases not matched to a gene; V was cut back by 4 bases and J by 2 bases. V gene TRBV5-1 combines with J gene TRBJ1-3; 10 bases agree with TRBD1. The source material was peripheral blood. The TCR was taken from a human donor with active COVID-19. The donor label of this sample is uncertain. For the CDR3, the DNA is TGCGCCAGCAGCCAAAAGGGACAGGGGAACCCTGGAAACACCATATATTTT. Protein product: CASSQKGQGNPGNTIYF.